What follows is one TCR beta chain and its context. Sequencing used immunoSEQ multiplex PCR; TCRdb keeps in-frame clones, though not all of them. Of 300,000 to 350,000 clones listed, roughly 89% are singletons. The sample originates from a study of blood T cell repertoires in COVID-19. Material for sequencing was peripheral blood. This sequence originates from a young woman who had recovered from COVID-19.

CDR3 nucleotides: TGTGCCAGCAGCCGGCATCTAACAGGGCTAGGAGATACGCAGTATTTT. Protein product: CASSRHLTGLGDTQYF. The chain carries TRBV5-6 and TRBJ2-3; perhaps TRBD1 as D (6 bases). The CDR3 has 16 amino acids. The V end was cut by 4 bases, the J end by 5 bases, with 20 bases between. Germline V gene sequence: CDR1 SGHDT, CDR2 YYEEEE.